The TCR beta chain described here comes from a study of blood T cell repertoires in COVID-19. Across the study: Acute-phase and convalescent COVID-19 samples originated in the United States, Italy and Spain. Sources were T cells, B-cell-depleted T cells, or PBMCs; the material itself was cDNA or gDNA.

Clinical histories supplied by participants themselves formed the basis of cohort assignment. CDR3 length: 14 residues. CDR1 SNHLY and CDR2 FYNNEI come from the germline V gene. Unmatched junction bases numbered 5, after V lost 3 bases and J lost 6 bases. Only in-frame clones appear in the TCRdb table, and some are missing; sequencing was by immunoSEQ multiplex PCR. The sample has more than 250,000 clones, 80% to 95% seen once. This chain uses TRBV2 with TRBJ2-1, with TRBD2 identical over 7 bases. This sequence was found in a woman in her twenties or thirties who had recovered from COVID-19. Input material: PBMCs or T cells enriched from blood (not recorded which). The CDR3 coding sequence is TGTGCCAGCAGTGATATCGCGGGAGCCAATGAGCAGTTCTTC. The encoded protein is CASSDIAGANEQFF.